A single T cell receptor (beta chain) is shown here with its context. The target antigen is unknown. V gave up 0 bases and J gave up 5 bases; unmatched junction bases: 7. Germline assignment: CDR1 SGDLS and CDR2 YYNGEE. CDR3 length: 15 amino acids. Produced via immunoSEQ multiplex PCR; TCRdb's table is partial and in-frame only. This table holds under 150,000 clones, roughly 90% found once. The sample's time point: week 11, during vaccination. Vaccination comprised doses that each held 300 ug of mutant IDH1 20-mer peptide, plus topical imiquimod. Each of the donors came in with new WHO grade 3 or 4 astrocytomas that were IDH1-mutant and ATRX-lost. The data were obtained in a study of a mutant IDH1 vaccine in newly diagnosed glioma. Across the study: Among treated patients, around 62% were male and approximately 40% female, and mean age was around 40 years. Beforehand, treatment had been radiotherapy, temozolomide, or both; the majority received both.

This material consisted of PBMCs, taken from a glioma patient whose treatment included an IDH1 peptide vaccine. This clonotype originated in a woman in her forties or fifties with glioma. The V and J genes are TRBV9 and TRBJ2-5, with 7 bases that match TRBD2. CDR3 in DNA: TGTGCCAGCAGCGTAGTAGCTAGCGGATGGGAGACCCAGTACTTC. This codes for CASSVVASGWETQYF. Based on the CDR3 plus reference TRBV9 and TRBJ2-5, the full variable domain is DSGVTQTPKHLITATGQRVTLRCSPRSGDLSVYWYQQSLDQGLQFLIQYYNGEERAKGNILERFSAQQFPDLHSELNLSSLELGDSALYFCASSVVASGWETQYFGPGTRLLVL.